These 12 T cell receptor beta chains were all obtained from the same sample, sequenced in a study of shared clonotypes between healthy human individuals. Generated by immunoSEQ multiplex PCR, the TCRdb table keeps only in-frame clones and is missing some. This table holds about 2.4 million clones, roughly nine tenths found once. Sequencing used naive CD4+ T cells sorted from blood. Subset specified: CD45RA+ positively selected. The origin of the receptors is a man aged 18 to 35 in good health.

The gene calls are TRBV6-5 and TRBJ2-7; D may be TRBD2 (6 bases). The V gene lost 5 bases and the J gene lost 6 bases, with 17 bases spanning the gap. Looked up from germline, CDR1 is MNHEY and CDR2 is SVGAGI. The CDR3 totals 14 residues. The CDR3 bases are TGTGCCAGCAGTCCGGGACTGTCCCTCCCCGAGCAGTACTTC. It is translated as CASSPGLSLPEQYF.

This chain uses TRBV7-8 with TRBJ2-6; D ambiguous. Looked up from germline, CDR1 is SGHVS and CDR2 is FQNEAQ. The CDR3 has 15 amino acids. The V gene lost 5 bases and the J gene lost 4 bases, with 12 bases spanning the gap. CDR3 amino acids: CASSLGTAGANVLTF. CDR3 sequence (DNA): TGTGCCAGCAGCCTCGGAACCGCGGGGGCCAACGTCCTGACTTTC.

The J gene is TRBJ1-6, the V gene TRBV11-2, with D uncertain. Germline CDR1 is SGHAT and CDR2 is FQNNGV. This CDR3 region has 15 residues. Trimming shortened V by 1 base and J by 6 bases, and 10 bases separated the two germline ends. The CDR3 DNA sequence: TGTGCCAGCAGCTTAGCATACCAGGTTAATTCACCCCTCCACTTT. Translated, it gives CASSLAYQVNSPLHF.

The chain is built from TRBV19 and TRBJ2-3, with 11 bases matching TRBD2. Germline V gene data show CDR1 as LNHDA and CDR2 as SQIVND (reference sequence). CDR3 length equals 15 residues. After removal of 9 bases from V and 5 bases from J, the junction contained 10 bases not matched to a gene. In nucleotides, the CDR3 is TGTGCCAGCACCAAACTAGCGGGAGTAGGAGATACGCAGTATTTT. As protein: CASTKLAGVGDTQYF.

The rearrangement links TRBV6-5 to TRBJ2-7; D call uncertain. Germline CDR1 is MNHEY and CDR2 is SVGAGI. Deletions cut 0 bases from V and 6 bases from J, with 15 bases between. This CDR3 spans 15 amino acids. The CDR3 DNA is TGTGCCAGCAGTTACTCAGTCGTGTGGGTCGGCGAGCAGTACTTC. Protein product: CASSYSVVWVGEQYF.

The gene calls are TRBV28 and TRBJ1-6; 7 positions match TRBD1. Germline loops: CDR1 MDHEN, CDR2 SYDVKM. Losses at the gene ends were 6 bases for V and 0 bases for J; bases not matched to a gene: 2. This CDR3 region has 15 residues. The CDR3, as DNA: TGTGCCAGCAGGACAGGGAGCTCCTATAATTCACCCCTCCACTTT. Its translation is CASRTGSSYNSPLHF.

CDR3 bases: TGTGCCAGCAGCTTAATGGGAAAGGGCAATCAGCCCCAGCATTTT. Its translation: CASSLMGKGNQPQHF. The rearrangement links TRBV11-2 to TRBJ1-5; no reliable D call. The CDR3 is 15 residues long. Germline V gene data show CDR1 as SGHAT and CDR2 as FQNNGV. Trimming pared 2 bases from V and 2 bases from J, leaving 10 bases between.

This clone was observed a handful of times. V gene TRBV25-1 combines with J gene TRBJ2-2, with D possibly matching TRBD2 (6 bases). The CDR3 contains 13 residues. V was clipped by 6 bases and J by 7 bases, with 12 bases between them. Per the germline V gene, CDR1 is MGHDK and CDR2 is SYGVNS. The CDR3, as DNA: TGTGCCAGCAGCCTAGCCGGGGGCGGGGAGCTGTTTTTT. It is translated as CASSLAGGGELFF.

As DNA, the CDR3 is TGTGCCAGCAGTGAAGCAATCGGGGAAGGTAATGAAAAACTGTTTTTT. This codes for CASSEAIGEGNEKLFF. J is TRBJ1-4 and V is TRBV6-1; D is undetermined. The germline V gene has CDR1 MNHNS and CDR2 SASEGT. The V end lost 0 bases, the J end lost 4 bases, and 12 bases lay between the germline ends. There are 16 residues in the CDR3.

The chain is built from TRBV6-5 and TRBJ2-2, with D possibly being TRBD1 (6 bases). V lost 4 bases and J lost 4, with 13 bases in between. The CDR3 is made up of 15 amino acids. Per the germline V gene, CDR1 is MNHEY and CDR2 is SVGAGI. CDR3 sequence: CASSSPGHITGELFF. The CDR3 DNA reads as TGTGCCAGCAGTTCGCCGGGACACATCACCGGGGAGCTGTTTTTT.

This rearrangement joins TRBV7-9 to TRBJ2-3; D is ambiguous. The CDR3 runs to 13 residues. Germline V gives CDR1 SEHNR, CDR2 FQNEAQ (reference sequence). The V gene lost 1 base and the J gene lost 8 bases, with 10 bases spanning the gap. The CDR3 is CASSLVGPRTQYF. For the CDR3, the DNA is TGTGCCAGCAGCTTAGTTGGGCCCCGTACGCAGTATTTT.

This chain joins TRBV18 and TRBJ1-2; no definite D call. In germline, CDR1 is KGHSH, CDR2 LQKENI. This CDR3 region has 17 residues. V lost 3 bases and J 0 bases, leaving 17 bases between the germline ends. The CDR3: CASSPPRSGGSNYGYTF. For the CDR3, the DNA is TGTGCCAGCTCACCCCCGAGATCCGGAGGGTCTAACTATGGCTACACCTTC.